This T cell receptor beta chain originates from a study of blood T cell repertoires in COVID-19. About the research overall: Acute and convalescent COVID-19 specimens originated in the United States, Italy and Spain. PBMCs, B-cell-depleted T cells, or T cells provided the cDNA or gDNA that made up the material.

Per the authors' pipeline: Reference gene primer amplification gave estimated nucleated cell counts. The table came from immunoSEQ multiplex PCR; TCRdb's copy has only in-frame clones and leaves some out. V and J calls plus clone size are reproduced from that table; the DNA served to infer D and trimming. The sample has about 55,000 clones; 90% are singletons. CDR3 length: 16 residues. V gave up 4 bases and J gave up 2 bases; unmatched junction bases: 9. The germline V gene has CDR1 SGHRS and CDR2 YFSETQ. This clonotype was sampled from a man aged 35 to 55 with acute or convalescent COVID-19. The chain links TRBV5-1 to TRBJ1-2; TRBD1 matches at 9 bases. Sequences were obtained from peripheral blood. CDR3 bases: TGCGCCAGCAGCGAGAAGACAGGGGGACAAAACTATGGCTACACCTTC. It specifies CASSEKTGGQNYGYTF.